This entry concerns a single T cell receptor beta chain. The antigen is undetermined. The CDR3 is 15 amino acids. V dropped 6 bases and J dropped 2; count of bases not matched to a gene: 7. Germline values: CDR1 MNHEY, CDR2 SVGEGT. This specimen comes from a study of T cell responses to AZD1222 COVID-19 vaccine. Study-wide results and caveats: Only a handful of AZD1222 recipients were seropositive at baseline. Among the donors, most were white British and more were female, and clonal diversity was possibly underestimated.

Data came from immunoSEQ multiplex PCR; TCRdb stores just in-frame clones and leaves some out. The sample lists under 150,000 clones, around nine tenths occurring once. The chain joins TRBV6-2 or TRBV6-3 to TRBJ2-1, with TRBD2 identical over 7 bases. Specimen: peripheral blood, collected on day 0 of AZD1222 vaccination. The TCR was taken from an adult in good health. In nucleotides, the CDR3 is TGTGCCAGCAGCCTACTAGCGACGGCCTACAATGAGCAGTTCTTC. It is translated as CASSLLATAYNEQFF.